The 20 T cell receptor beta chains in this list originate from one sample, sequenced in a study of blood T cell repertoires in COVID-19. Profiling relied on immunoSEQ multiplex PCR, and the TCRdb table lists in-frame clones only, not all of them. The table shows 62,000 or so clones, with roughly 88% occurring only once. The material sequenced was peripheral blood. Source of these receptors: a human donor in a cohort sampled during active COVID-19.

The chain recombines TRBV5-1 with TRBJ1-6; 9 positions agree with TRBD1. This CDR3 has 18 amino acids. CDR1 is SGHRS, CDR2 YFSETQ, per germline. V was pared by 4 bases and J by 6 bases, with 14 bases of the junction left unmatched. The CDR3, as DNA: TGCGCCAGCAGCCCAACTGGGTTACAGGGGGCGAGTAATTCACCCCTCCACTTT. It encodes CASSPTGLQGASNSPLHF.

V gene TRBV29-1 combines with J gene TRBJ2-1; 8 bases line up with TRBD2. V was clipped by 6 bases and J by 8 bases; unmatched bases: 6. Germline CDR1 reads SQVTM; CDR2 reads ANQGSEA. The CDR3 has 12 residues. CDR3: CSVAGLADEQFF. The CDR3 DNA reads as TGCAGCGTCGCAGGACTAGCAGATGAGCAGTTCTTC.

V usage is TRBV7-9 and J usage is TRBJ2-6; the D gene is possibly TRBD2 (6 bases). CDR1 is SEHNR and CDR2 is FQNEAQ in the germline V gene (reference sequence). Trimming left V 4 bases short and J 3 bases short, with 16 bases between. The CDR3 length is 17 residues. The CDR3 bases are TGTGCCAGCAGCTCCGGGAGATTATTGTATGGGGCCAACGTCCTGACTTTC. This encodes CASSSGRLLYGANVLTF.

The chain employs TRBV3-1 (or the pseudogene TRBV3-2) and TRBJ2-1; TRBD2 matches at 13 bases. Trimming cost V 4 bases and J 10 bases; bases outside gene matches: 7. In germline, CDR1 is LGHDT, CDR2 YNNKEL (reference sequence). The CDR3 loop spans 15 amino acids. CDR3 nucleotides: TGTGCCAGCAGCCTACTAGCGGGGGGGCCTAGGGAGCAGTTCTTC. Translated: CASSLLAGGPREQFF.

The genes are TRBV4-1 and TRBJ2-3, with TRBD1 as a possible D gene (6 bases). From germline, CDR1 is MGHRA and CDR2 YSYEKL. The CDR3 spans 16 residues. V gave up 1 base and J gave up 3 bases, with 14 bases separating them. CDR3 region: CASSQGGGPGTDTQYF. The CDR3 coding sequence is TGCGCCAGCAGCCAAGGAGGGGGTCCGGGGACAGATACGCAGTATTTT.

The DNA for the CDR3 is TGTGCCAGCAGCTTAGGCCAGGGCAGCACTGAAGCTTTCTTT. Protein sequence: CASSLGQGSTEAFF. This chain links TRBV11-3 with TRBJ1-1; D may be TRBD1 (5 bases). This CDR3 region has 14 residues. Per germline, CDR1 SGHNT and CDR2 YENEEA. Trimming cost V 1 base and J 4 bases, with 10 bases left between them.

The CDR3 protein is CASSKGQRVGGDQPQHF. The CDR3 DNA is TGTGCCAGCAGTAAAGGCCAACGTGTCGGAGGCGATCAGCCCCAGCATTTT. V gene TRBV6-1 combines with J gene TRBJ1-5; the D is unclear. The V gene lost 5 bases and the J gene lost 5 bases, with 22 bases spanning the gap. Germline assignment: CDR1 MNHNS and CDR2 SASEGT. There are 17 residues in the CDR3.

This chain joins TRBV28 and TRBJ1-1; D is undetermined. Looked up from germline, CDR1 is MDHEN and CDR2 is SYDVKM. Deletions cut 1 base from V and 5 bases from J, with 11 bases between. CDR3 length equals 14 residues. As DNA, the CDR3 is TGTGCCAGCAGTTTATTGAGGGAGCAGACTGAAGCTTTCTTT. Translating it yields CASSLLREQTEAFF.

V and J are TRBV6-5 and TRBJ1-3, with 8 bases that match TRBD1. Germline trimming cut 11 bases from V and 7 bases from J; bases unmatched to any gene: 7. CDR1 and CDR2 (germline): MNHEY, SVGAGI. The CDR3 spans 12 residues. CDR3 in DNA: TGTGCCGCCGCGGACAGGGACAACACCATATATTTT. It translates to CAAADRDNTIYF.

V is TRBV28 and J is TRBJ2-1; 13 nucleotides match TRBD2. Germline V gene data show CDR1 as MDHEN and CDR2 as SYDVKM. The V gene end was trimmed by 4 bases and the J gene end by 10 bases; junction bases not matched to a gene: 13. The CDR3 length is 17 residues. Here the CDR3 DNA reads TGTGCCAGCAGTTACCCGACTAGCGGGAGGTCGGAGAGGGAGCAGTTCTTC. Translation: CASSYPTSGRSEREQFF.

The chain is built from TRBV3-1 (or the pseudogene TRBV3-2) and TRBJ1-2; D gene ambiguous. The V and J ends lost 4 bases and 6 bases respectively, with 15 bases between them. Germline V gene data show CDR1 as LGHDT and CDR2 as YNNKEL (reference sequence). This CDR3 region has 14 residues. The CDR3, as DNA: TGTGCCAGCAGCCTCACGGGTTTCAGCAATGGCTACACCTTC. Amino acids: CASSLTGFSNGYTF.

The chain recombines TRBV29-1 with TRBJ2-7; maybe TRBD1 (5 bases). V lost 1 base to trimming and J lost 1 base, with 17 bases between them. CDR1 SQVTM and CDR2 ANQGSEA come from the germline V gene. The CDR3 length is 16 residues. This CDR3 reads CSVEARGSQGSYEQYF. CDR3 DNA: TGCAGCGTTGAAGCGCGTGGTTCCCAGGGTTCCTACGAGCAGTACTTC.

The chain employs TRBV7-9 and TRBJ1-5, with a possible D match to TRBD1 (6 bases). V was clipped by 5 bases and J by 4 bases, with 12 bases between them. Germline-derived CDR1 and CDR2 are SEHNR and FQNEAQ (reference sequence). The CDR3 runs 14 residues. The CDR3 nucleotides are TGTGCCAGCAGCCCCCAGGGGTTGAATCAGCCCCAGCATTTT. It yields the protein CASSPQGLNQPQHF.

The CDR3 nucleotides are TGTGCCAGCAGCTTCCATGAGCAGTTCTTC. This sequence encodes CASSFHEQFF. The chain has TRBV28 and TRBJ2-1; D gene ambiguous. The germline V and J ends were trimmed by 6 bases and 8 bases, with 5 bases remaining between them. CDR3 length equals 10 residues. CDR1 is MDHEN and CDR2 is SYDVKM in the germline V gene.

Remarks on this clone: At one end, the junction sequence differs from germline, possibly due to a read error. Other DNA sequences from this sample encode an identical CDR3 as well. V is TRBV7-3 and J is TRBJ2-6; 10 nucleotides match TRBD2. Germline V lookup: CDR1 SGHTA, CDR2 FQGTGA. The CDR3 extends over 19 amino acids. The CDR3 DNA is TGTGCCAGCAGCTTAAGGGCTAGCGGGAGATCCTCTGGGGCCAACGTCCTAACTTTC. It codes for CASSLRASGRSSGANVLTF.

The V gene is TRBV7-8, the J gene TRBJ2-5; TRBD2 agrees at 7 bases. The germline V gene has CDR1 SGHVS and CDR2 FQNEAQ. V shed 5 bases and J 5 bases; nucleotides not matched to a gene: 11. There are 15 residues in the CDR3. CDR3 DNA sequence: TGTGCCAGCAGCCGCTCCCTCGGGGGGAGGGAGACCCAGTACTTC. Residues: CASSRSLGGRETQYF.

V is TRBV9 and J is TRBJ2-5, with TRBD2 matching 10 bases. V was clipped by 4 bases and J by 7 bases; unmatched bases: 10. The germline V gene has CDR1 SGDLS and CDR2 YYNGEE. CDR3 length: 15 amino acids. The CDR3 DNA reads as TGTGCCAGCAGCCCGGGACTAGCGTCTCCGGGGACCCAGTACTTC. This gives the protein CASSPGLASPGTQYF.

This chain links TRBV30 with TRBJ2-7, with TRBD1 matching over 8 bases. The junction had 2 bases not matched to a gene; V was cut back by 4 bases and J by 0 bases. The CDR3 has 13 amino acids. Germline CDR1 is GTSNPN and CDR2 is SVGIG (reference sequence). Here the CDR3 DNA reads TGTGCCTGGACAGGGGGCATCTCCTACGAGCAGTACTTC. As protein: CAWTGGISYEQYF.

This clone was seen more than once but under ten times. The gene calls are TRBV5-1 and TRBJ1-4, with TRBD1 matching over 7 bases. The V segment lost 4 bases and the J segment 7 bases; nucleotides outside the gene matches: 10. Per germline, CDR1 SGHRS and CDR2 YFSETQ. The CDR3 length is 15 residues. The CDR3 reads CASSKGQPIPEKLFF. The CDR3 DNA is TGCGCCAGCAGCAAGGGACAGCCGATCCCTGAAAAACTGTTTTTT. Variable domain in full (rest from reference TRBV5-1 and TRBJ1-4): KAGVTQTPRYLIKTRGQQVTLSCSPISGHRSVSWYQQTPGQGLQFLFEYFSETQRNKGNFPGRFSGRQFSNSRSEMNVSTLELGDSALYLCASSKGQPIPEKLFFGSGTQLSVL.

This clone was observed once. The V and J genes are TRBV7-2 and TRBJ2-1; 11 bases align to TRBD2. Per the germline V gene, CDR1 is SGHTA and CDR2 is FQGNSA. The J segment lost 4 bases and the V segment lost 1 base, leaving 3 bases of the junction unmatched. This CDR3 spans 16 amino acids. The CDR3 reads CASSLGTSGHYNEQFF. Written as DNA, the CDR3 is TGTGCCAGCAGCTTAGGGACTAGCGGGCATTACAATGAGCAGTTCTTC.